These 9 T cell receptor beta chains were sequenced from one sample in a study of Ad26.COV2.S vaccination and SARS-CoV-2 variants (dated by TCRdb to the early 2020s). Sample treatment or condition, as interpreted from the label and publication: about 20 received Ad26.COV2.S at low or high dose, single or two shots; about 5 received placebo; per-sample allocation not given. For vaccine and placebo recipients, the sequenced repertoires came from samples collected on day 63 after the first injection. The library was generated by the immunoSEQ multiplex PCR assay. TCRdb re-hosts the immuneACCESS table, in-frame sequences only. Its copies lack some clones; in the studies checked, an unresolved V gene accounts for under half of them, and the cause for the rest is not known. The sample profile shows around 320,000 clones; around four fifths of them were found once. Approximately 2.1% of the sample is taken by the ten largest.

Specimen: peripheral blood, collected in a trial of Ad26.COV2.S vaccine versus placebo. These receptors were collected from a person aged 18-65 years who received the Ad26.COV2.S COVID-19 vaccine or a placebo.

The rearrangement links TRBV9 to TRBJ2-1; no firm D call. CDR1 and CDR2 from the germline V gene are SGDLS and YYNGEE. The V end lost 6 bases, the J end lost 1 base, and 14 bases lay between the germline ends. CDR3 length: 15 amino acids. This chain's CDR3 is CASTPFLGSYNEQFF. DNA for the CDR3: TGTGCCAGCACCCCTTTTTTGGGGTCCTACAATGAGCAGTTCTTC.

This clone appeared once. J is TRBJ2-1 and V is TRBV30; D gene uncertain. Per the germline V gene, CDR1 is GTSNPN and CDR2 is SVGIG (reference sequence). Trimming cost V 5 bases and J 7 bases, with 6 bases left between them. This CDR3 is 10 amino acids long. CDR3 nucleotide sequence: TGTGCCTGGGGCAGAAATGAGCAGTTCTTC. Translation: CAWGRNEQFF. Full variable domain (outside the CDR3, taken from reference TRBV30 and TRBJ2-1): SQTIHQWPATLVQPVGSPLSLECTVEGTSNPNLYWYRQAAGRGLQLLFYSVGIGQISSEVPQNLSASRPQDRQFILSSKKLLLSDSGFYLCAWGRNEQFFGPGTRLTVL.

CDR3 region: CASGPGGAYNEQFF. In DNA, the CDR3 is TGTGCCAGCGGCCCAGGGGGCGCCTACAATGAGCAGTTCTTC. The V call is TRBV14, the J call TRBJ2-1; 8 positions agree with TRBD1. The CDR3 contains 14 residues. Trimming at V came to 8 bases and at J to 2 bases, leaving 5 bases not matched to a gene. Germline CDR1 is SGHDN and CDR2 is FVKESK. Complete variable domain (other parts from reference TRBV14 and TRBJ2-1): EAGVTQFPSHSVIEKGQTVTLRCDPISGHDNLYWYRRVMGKEIKFLLHFVKESKQDESGMPNNRFLAERTGGTYSTLKVQPAELEDSGVYFCASGPGGAYNEQFFGPGTRLTVL.

The V call is TRBV7-9, the J call TRBJ1-1; 7 bases align to TRBD1. The CDR3 is 14 residues long. The J segment lost 8 bases and the V segment lost 5 bases, leaving 11 bases of the junction unmatched. The V gene's germline CDR1 is SEHNR and CDR2 FQNEAQ (reference sequence). CDR3 in DNA: TGTGCCAGCAGCGGGGACAGCGACCTTTTAGAAGCTTTCTTT. It encodes CASSGDSDLLEAFF. Based on the CDR3 plus reference TRBV7-9 and TRBJ1-1, the full variable domain is DTGVSQNPRHKITKRGQNVTFRCDPISEHNRLYWYRQTLGQGPEFLTYFQNEAQLEKSRLLSDRFSAERPKGSFSTLEIQRTEQGDSAMYLCASSGDSDLLEAFFGQGTRLTVV.

The gene calls are TRBV5-1 and TRBJ2-7, with D perhaps given as TRBD1 or TRBD2 (6 bases each). The CDR3 is made up of 15 amino acids. The V gene lost 0 bases and the J gene lost 6 bases, with 16 bases spanning the gap. Per germline, CDR1 SGHRS and CDR2 YFSETQ. The DNA for the CDR3 is TGCGCCAGCAGCTTGGCCGGGCAGACGGGGGCCGAGCAGTACTTC. It codes for CASSLAGQTGAEQYF. Full variable domain (rest looked up from reference TRBV5-1 and TRBJ2-7): KAGVTQTPRYLIKTRGQQVTLSCSPISGHRSVSWYQQTPGQGLQFLFEYFSETQRNKGNFPGRFSGRQFSNSRSEMNVSTLELGDSALYLCASSLAGQTGAEQYFGPGTRLTVT.

With regard to this clone: This same CDR3 is encoded by further DNA sequences in the sample. The chain couples TRBV19 to TRBJ1-1; 9 bases agree with TRBD1. The junction had 4 bases not matched to a gene; V was cut back by 6 bases and J by 5 bases. Germline CDR1 LNHDA, CDR2 SQIVND (reference sequence). The CDR3 covers 13 residues. As DNA, the CDR3 is TGTGCCAGTAGGGACAGGGGTCTGACTGAAGCTTTCTTT. Its translation: CASRDRGLTEAFF.

The chain carries TRBV7-9 and TRBJ1-6; TRBD1 might be the D (6 bases). This CDR3 comprises 15 residues. Per germline, CDR1 SEHNR and CDR2 FQNEAQ (reference sequence). The germline V and J ends were trimmed by 0 bases and 11 bases, with 14 bases remaining between them. This chain's CDR3 is CASSLAVGGRPPLHF. CDR3 bases: TGTGCCAGCAGCTTAGCGGTAGGGGGGAGGCCACCCCTCCACTTT.

Written as DNA, the CDR3 is TGTGCCAGCAGCGCCGAAGCGGGGGGGCCAGAGACCCAGTACTTC. Amino acids: CASSAEAGGPETQYF. The V call is TRBV7-2, the J call TRBJ2-5, with 10 bases matching TRBD2. The CDR3 runs 15 residues. The ends lost 5 bases at V and 4 bases at J; junction bases unmatched: 7. Germline V gene data show CDR1 as SGHTA and CDR2 as FQGNSA.

The chain is built from TRBV28 and TRBJ1-1, with 8 bases lining up with TRBD1. V shed 1 base and J 6 bases; nucleotides not matched to a gene: 7. The germline V gene encodes CDR1 MDHEN and CDR2 SYDVKM. The CDR3 covers 15 residues. CDR3 protein: CASSLSQGATAEAFF. The CDR3 DNA reads TGTGCCAGCAGTTTATCCCAGGGGGCGACAGCTGAAGCTTTCTTT.